This T cell receptor (beta chain) emerged from a study of blood T cell repertoires in COVID-19. Germline CDR1 is SNHLY and CDR2 is FYNNEI. The CDR3 spans 14 residues. The V and J ends lost 6 bases and 5 bases respectively, with 16 bases between them. Method: immunoSEQ multiplex PCR; TCRdb's copy keeps in-frame clones and lacks some. The top ten hold 0.8% to 0.9% of the sample, which has 450,000 or so clones, around 90% seen once. The sample taken for sequencing was peripheral blood. The sequence derives from a young man with COVID-19, enrolled during active disease. The rearrangement joins TRBV2 to TRBJ2-5; a weak D match, TRBD1 (5 bases). This CDR3 is CASSRVGSGETQYF. CDR3 DNA sequence: TGTGCCAGCAGCAGGGTGGGGTCCGGGGAGACCCAGTACTTC.